A selection of T cell receptor beta chains follows, all from one sample in a study of human T cells and chemical hapten exposure. TCRdb re-analysed the RACE reads in MiXCR, keeping a single row per CDR3 protein. The table records tens of thousands of distinct CDR3 sequences, over 10% of them present only once. The sample was whole blood, taken in connection with sensitization to the hapten diphenylcyclopropenone (DPC). The receptors shown here come from a woman in her 30s with alopecia areata. Some clones in this sample may be carry-over from other donors' samples. Each CDR3 is given with its conserved first and last residue. A D gene is named only where the DNA matches it firmly. The size entry is marked missing in some rows and otherwise reads once, few, many or a size class.

>-|TRBV29-1|TRBJ2-3|-|13
CSVMAGSADTQYF
TGCAGCGTTATGGCGGGATCGGCAGATACGCAGTATTTT
>-|TRBV19|TRBJ2-7|-|11
CASSRWNEQYF
TGTGCCAGTAGTAGGTGGAACGAGCAGTACTTC
>many|TRBV18|TRBJ1-1|-|15
CASSPSQYIQSEAFF
TGTGCCAGCTCACCATCACAGTACATACAATCTGAAGCTTTCTTT
>many|TRBV18|TRBJ2-3|TRBD2|15
CASSPGLAGANTQYF
TGTGCCAGCTCACCGGGACTAGCGGGAGCGAATACGCAGTATTTT
>-|TRBV18|TRBJ2-5|-|13
CASSPSLYETQYF
TGTGCCAGCTCACCTAGCCTATACGAGACCCAGTACTTC
>-|TRBV28|TRBJ2-1|-|16
CASTPGEWTSYNEQFF
TGTGCCAGCACCCCCGGAGAATGGACGTCCTACAATGAGCAGTTCTTC
>many|TRBV20-1|TRBJ1-5|-|15
CSAWGRRRTNQPQHF
TGCAGTGCCTGGGGGAGGAGACGCACAAATCAGCCCCAGCATTTT
>many|TRBV28|TRBJ2-5|TRBD1|14
CASSGETGKETQYF
TGTGCCAGCAGTGGAGAGACAGGGAAAGAGACCCAGTACTTC
>many|TRBV20-1|TRBJ2-7|TRBD1|15
CSAAIPRDRGYEQYF
TGCAGTGCTGCAATACCCCGGGACAGGGGCTACGAGCAGTACTTC
>many|TRBV28|TRBJ2-7|-|13
CASSLPLPGEQYF
TGTGCCAGCAGTTTGCCCTTGCCGGGGGAGCAGTACTTC
>few|TRBV7-6|TRBJ2-1|-|13
CASSSGPSGEQFF
TGTGCCAGCAGCTCGGGCCCTTCGGGTGAGCAGTTCTTC
>-|TRBV4-2|TRBJ2-3|-|14
CASSRNGYKDTQYF
TGTGCCAGCTCGAGAAACGGGTACAAAGATACGCAGTATTTT
>-|TRBV6-5|TRBJ2-3|-|14
CASSYLGPLDTQYF
TGTGCCAGCAGTTACCTGGGCCCGTTGGATACGCAGTATTTT
>-|TRBV9|TRBJ1-1|-|11
CASGPEGEAFF
TGTGCCAGCGGTCCGGAGGGTGAAGCTTTCTTT